This TCR beta chain was recovered during a study of T cell responses to AZD1222 COVID-19 vaccine. Assay used: immunoSEQ multiplex PCR; TCRdb lists only in-frame clones, some missing. The repertoire holds roughly 100,000 clones, with about nine tenths as singletons. The germline V gene encodes CDR1 SGHRS and CDR2 YFSETQ. Trimming took 0 bases from V and 1 from J, leaving 4 bases between them. The CDR3 is 13 residues long. Study findings and constraints: Donors were largely white British and mainly female; clonal diversity was possibly underestimated. Spike-specific TCR breadth and depth went up after people got two AZD1222 doses.

With respect to this clone: Its antigen is as yet unknown. The same CDR3 is also encoded by other DNA sequences in this sample.

The source of this sequence is an adult in good health. This sample comprised peripheral blood, obtained on day 0 of AZD1222 vaccination. The rearrangement joins TRBV5-1 to TRBJ1-1; no reliable D call. CDR3 in amino acids: CASSLARNTEAFF. CDR3 nucleotide sequence: TGCGCCAGCAGCTTGGCCAGGAACACTGAAGCTTTCTTT.